Below are 19 T cell receptor beta chains sequenced from a single sample in a study of blood T cell repertoires in COVID-19 (dated by TCRdb to 2020 to 2021). The library was generated by the immunoSEQ multiplex PCR assay. Held by TCRdb, this immuneACCESS table contains in-frame sequences only and omits some clones. Under half of the omission traces to an unresolved V gene where checked; the cause of the rest is unknown. This sample has about 200,000 clones in its table, and about four fifths of those were observed once. Around 9.3% of the sample comes from the top ten. Sequencing was carried out using peripheral blood. The receptors here all came from an elderly woman with acute or convalescent COVID-19.

The chain combines TRBV10-3 with TRBJ2-7; the D is unclear. CDR3 length: 16 residues. Germline V gene data show CDR1 as ENHRY and CDR2 as SYGVKD. Trimming took 0 bases from V and 2 from J, leaving 14 bases between them. CDR3 nucleotide sequence: TGTGCCATCAGTGAGTCGTGGTCAAAAAACACCTACGAGCAGTACTTC. Amino acid sequence: CAISESWSKNTYEQYF.

This clone was seen a single time. This sequence joins TRBV27 and TRBJ2-7; 10 nucleotides match TRBD2. Germline assignment: CDR1 MNHEY and CDR2 SMNVEV (reference sequence). Germline trimming cut 4 bases from V and 3 bases from J; bases unmatched to any gene: 3. The CDR3 loop spans 14 amino acids. DNA for the CDR3: TGTGCCAGCAGTTCGGGGACTAGCGTCTACGAGCAGTACTTC. Encoded protein: CASSSGTSVYEQYF.

The chain recombines TRBV7-3 with TRBJ2-1, with 7 bases that match TRBD1. V lost 5 bases to trimming and J lost 0 bases; unmatched junction nucleotides: 4. CDR1 SGHTA and CDR2 FQGTGA come from the germline V gene. CDR3 length: 15 amino acids. The CDR3 sequence: CASSQGGSSYNEQFF. The CDR3 DNA sequence: TGTGCCAGCAGCCAAGGGGGCAGCTCCTACAATGAGCAGTTCTTC.

This chain uses TRBV7-9 with TRBJ2-3; the match to TRBD2 covers 9 bases. Germline CDR1 is SEHNR and CDR2 is FQNEAQ (reference sequence). V lost 5 bases and J lost 6; bases outside the gene matches: 12. CDR3 length: 16 residues. The CDR3 DNA reads as TGTGCCAGCAGCCCCAGGACTAGCGTTGGGGCGGATACGCAGTATTTT. Encoded protein: CASSPRTSVGADTQYF.

The chain uses TRBV3-1 (or the pseudogene TRBV3-2) and TRBJ2-2; possible D gene TRBD2, 7 bases. The CDR3 covers 16 residues. Germline V gene sequence: CDR1 LGHDT, CDR2 YNNKEL (reference sequence). V was trimmed by 4 bases and J by 0 bases, leaving 12 bases between them. In DNA form, the CDR3 reads TGTGCCAGCAGCCCGACGGGGGGCGCGAACACCGGGGAGCTGTTTTTT. Translated, it gives CASSPTGGANTGELFF.

This rearrangement joins TRBV25-1 to TRBJ1-2, with 7 bases aligning to TRBD1. The CDR3 consists of 16 residues. Looked up from germline, CDR1 is MGHDK and CDR2 is SYGVNS. V gave up 4 bases and J gave up 2 bases; unmatched junction bases: 10. The CDR3 sequence: CASSVTGTVANYGYTF. The DNA of the CDR3 is TGTGCCAGCAGTGTAACCGGGACAGTGGCAAACTATGGCTACACCTTC.

V is TRBV6-6 and J is TRBJ2-1; TRBD1 matches at 9 bases. Germline CDR1 is MNHNY and CDR2 is SVGAGI (reference sequence). V lost 4 bases to trimming and J lost 10 bases; unmatched junction nucleotides: 8. There are 14 residues in the CDR3. This CDR3 reads CASSWGQGTGEQFF. Here the CDR3 DNA reads TGTGCCAGCAGTTGGGGACAGGGTACGGGGGAGCAGTTCTTC.

This clone occurred once. V usage is TRBV28 and J usage is TRBJ1-1; TRBD1 might be the D (5 bases). The germline gives CDR1 MDHEN, CDR2 SYDVKM. The CDR3 spans 14 residues. Between the trimmed V and J ends, which lost 2 bases and 5 bases, there was a span of 12 bases. The CDR3 loop is CASSLGARRTEAFF. The CDR3 DNA is TGTGCCAGCAGTTTAGGGGCGCGAAGGACTGAAGCTTTCTTT. Based on the CDR3 plus reference TRBV28 and TRBJ1-1, the full variable domain is DVKVTQSSRYLVKRTGEKVFLECVQDMDHENMFWYRQDPGLGLRLIYFSYDVKMKEKGDIPEGYSVSREKKERFSLILESASTNQTSMYLCASSLGARRTEAFFGQGTRLTVV.

The chain carries TRBV18 and TRBJ2-3, with TRBD1 as a possible D gene (5 bases). Germline V lookup: CDR1 KGHSH, CDR2 LQKENI. The CDR3 extends over 13 amino acids. V dropped 4 bases and J dropped 7 bases, with 12 bases sitting between them. The CDR3 here is CASSLGPDYTQYF. CDR3 bases: TGTGCCAGCTCACTGGGGCCCGACTATACGCAGTATTTT.

This rearrangement joins TRBV23-1 to TRBJ1-4, with 7 bases aligning to TRBD1. TRBV23-1 is classed as an ORF, of uncertain function. Trimming at V came to 0 bases and at J to 7 bases, leaving 11 bases not matched to a gene. This CDR3 spans 17 amino acids. The CDR3 DNA is TGCGCCAGCAGTCAATCTCCTTCGGACAGGCACCTTGAAAAACTGTTTTTT. Amino acid sequence: CASSQSPSDRHLEKLFF.

This clone was seen only a few times. The chain combines TRBV15 with TRBJ1-5, with no clear D. The germline CDR1 and CDR2 sequences are LNHNV and YYDKDF (reference sequence). This CDR3 has 15 amino acids. V lost 0 bases, J lost 4 bases, and 10 bases lay in between. CDR3 sequence: CATSRDLVGNQPQHF. CDR3 DNA: TGTGCCACCAGCAGAGATCTTGTCGGGAATCAGCCCCAGCATTTT.

The chain joins TRBV10-2 to TRBJ2-7; D might be TRBD1 (6 bases). CDR1 WSHSY and CDR2 SAAADI come from the germline V gene. Trimming stripped 6 bases from V and 1 base from J, with 10 bases between. The CDR3 loop spans 13 amino acids. The CDR3 sequence is CASRPDSSYEQYF. The CDR3 DNA reads as TGCGCCAGCAGGCCGGACAGTTCCTACGAGCAGTACTTC.

In regard to this clone: Other DNA sequences within the sample encode an identical CDR3. This chain uses TRBV6-5 with TRBJ2-1; 7 bases line up with TRBD1. Germline V gene data show CDR1 as MNHEY and CDR2 as SVGAGI. The length of the CDR3 is 16 residues. Unmatched junction bases numbered 4, after V lost 0 bases and J lost 2 bases. CDR3 coding DNA: TGTGCCAGCAGTTACTCTAACAGGGGTCCCTACAATGAGCAGTTCTTC. Amino acids: CASSYSNRGPYNEQFF.

The chain uses TRBV5-4 and TRBJ2-6; D gene ambiguous. CDR3 length: 16 amino acids. Germline loops: CDR1 SGHNT, CDR2 YYREEE (reference sequence). Trimming took off 4 bases at V and 0 bases at J, with 11 bases between the two ends. CDR3 DNA sequence: TGTGCCAGCAGCCTCTGGCGGAGCTCTGGGGCCAACGTCCTGACTTTC. Translation gives CASSLWRSSGANVLTF.

This chain joins TRBV5-1 and TRBJ2-1, with D perhaps matching TRBD2 (5 bases). The CDR3 has 14 residues. CDR1 and CDR2 from the germline V gene are SGHRS and YFSETQ. Trimming shortened V by 4 bases and J by 8 bases, and 16 bases separated the two germline ends. The CDR3 bases are TGCGCCAGCAGCGTACCAAGCGGTGGTGATGAGCAGTTCTTC. This translates into CASSVPSGGDEQFF. Filled out from reference TRBV5-1 and TRBJ2-1, the complete variable domain reads KAGVTQTPRYLIKTRGQQVTLSCSPISGHRSVSWYQQTPGQGLQFLFEYFSETQRNKGNFPGRFSGRQFSNSRSEMNVSTLELGDSALYLCASSVPSGGDEQFFGPGTRLTVL.

Only a few counts were recorded for this clone. The chain combines TRBV5-1 with TRBJ2-1; D may be TRBD1 (6 bases). This CDR3 comprises 13 residues. From germline, CDR1 is SGHRS and CDR2 YFSETQ. V was shortened by 0 bases and J by 9 bases, with 10 bases between the two germline ends. The CDR3 DNA sequence: TGCGCCAGCAGCTTGGACAGGGAAAGTGAGCAGTTCTTC. Amino acid sequence: CASSLDRESEQFF.

The chain is built from TRBV18 and TRBJ2-7, with D possibly matching TRBD1 (5 bases). This CDR3 contains 15 residues. Trimming left V 3 bases short and J 0 bases short, with 12 bases between. The V gene's germline CDR1 is KGHSH and CDR2 LQKENI. For the CDR3, the DNA is TGTGCCAGCTCACCTGGGCAGGGAAACTCCTACGAGCAGTACTTC. Amino acid sequence: CASSPGQGNSYEQYF.

The rearrangement joins TRBV6-4 to TRBJ1-5, with no clear D. CDR1 is MRHNA, CDR2 SNTAGT, per germline. This CDR3 is 13 amino acids long. V shed 5 bases and J shed 5 bases, with 10 bases lying between them. CDR3 amino acids: CASSPENDQPQHF. The CDR3 bases are TGTGCCAGCAGTCCCGAGAATGATCAGCCCCAGCATTTT.

The V gene is TRBV7-9, the J gene TRBJ2-4, with TRBD2 matching 8 bases. This CDR3 is built from 15 residues. Germline V gene data show CDR1 as SEHNR and CDR2 as FQNEAQ (reference sequence). V gave up 5 bases and J gave up 10 bases; unmatched junction bases: 13. Written as DNA, the CDR3 is TGTGCCAGCAGCGCCCAGCCAGCGGCGGGGGGAATTCAGTACTTC. It is translated as CASSAQPAAGGIQYF.